Sequencing of this T cell receptor beta chain was carried out in a study of cytomegalovirus exposure and HLA in healthy donors (TCRdb year 2017). Regarding the study in general: In an earlier analysis of approximately 640 of the donors, about 260 Gb of sequence data and 90 million to 120 million unique TCR beta sequences from 150 million to 200 million T cells were reported. Roughly 300 gigabases of sequencing data and 91 million or so unique TCR sequences made up an early release that covered approximately 700 HLA-typed donors. The genetic ancestry cluster associated with self-reported Caucasian donors included about 81% of the 398 genotyped donors. The study aimed to test whether cataloging public T cell receptors could reveal signatures of past pathogen exposure. The study used immunosequencing to profile the T cell repertoires of 666 subjects and linked those repertoires to cytomegalovirus serostatus. In addition to the first cohort of roughly 670 subjects, a separate validation cohort of 120 different subjects was used. To predict cytomegalovirus infection status, the study brought together high-throughput TCR immunosequencing, statistical association of individual TCRs with disease status, and machine learning. A later analysis re-examined previously published TCR beta repertoires from 610 or so donors and added high-resolution HLA genotyping to investigate patterns of TCR occurrence. In the later analysis, no new phenotypic data were used to find candidate immune exposures; instead, reliance was placed on TCR beta sequences and their occurrence across donors. In an earlier analysis of 550 to 700 of the donors, high-throughput TCR beta sequencing was used to judge whether each TCR beta V gene segment behaved as functional or pseudogenic. Donor age, sex, ethnicity and CMV serostatus were compiled alongside the repertoire data. A later genetic analysis took genome-wide SNP genotypes for about three fifths of the 666 donors and used that subset as a discovery cohort. All discovery cohort repertoires had been generated using a single sequencing platform. HLA typing covered class I and class II loci at four-digit resolution. The number of donors typed differed by locus, with 629-630 for A, B, C, DRB1 and DQB1, 522 for DQA1, under 610 for DPA1, and around 430 for DPB1. Four or five DR-DQ haplotypes were treated as single units for association and clustering because of strong linkage in the cohort. Across some 400 genotyped donors of the cohort, an average of approximately 220,000 unique TCR beta nucleotide sequences per donor were sequenced, and 15% to 20% of those sequences were non-productive.

In regard to this clone: Its specific antigen is unknown. The record has no base qualities; no much larger clone is one base away. This sample also contains other DNA sequences that code for the same CDR3.

Results the study describes overall, beyond this receptor: A later analysis found that TCR association rates varied across HLA loci, with DRB1 alleles showing the most associated TCRs and HLA-C alleles the fewest. A further reported finding was that TCR beta sequences accurately predicted the HLA-A and HLA-B alleles for most subjects in the first cohort. HLA typing was unavailable for some donors at each locus, so association tests used only the typed subset. Linkage disequilibrium might explain the correlated functional status among segregating V segments, but an unknown experimental factor could not be excluded. V-gene and J-gene trimming of TCR beta chains was associated with a missense DCLRE1C variant in a later genetic analysis, and the association was replicated in an independent cohort. The classifier was reported to diagnose cytomegalovirus status with high specificity and sensitivity in both the original cohort and the validation cohort. The authors suggested that the approach could potentially be generalized to other disease states and immunological phenotypes. The 87-base-pair reads could not distinguish some IMGT-functional V segments, including TRBV6-2 and TRBV6-3, so those segments were excluded. Because counts were too low, about 18 rarely observed V segments, including chromosome 9 orphons, were left out of the earlier analysis of several hundred of the donors. This cohort had only TCR beta chains sequenced, and the lack of alpha or paired-chain data limited which features could be detected. A total of 164 TCR beta chains were listed by the study as associated with cytomegalovirus. Broadly in line with IMGT annotations, most TCR beta V segments showed up in productive rearrangements about 87% or about 30% of the time in an earlier analysis of approximately 600 of the donors. Compared with equally common non-associated chains, HLA-associated TCR beta chains in a later analysis were more clonally expanded and had lower generation probabilities. According to a later analysis, parvovirus B19, influenza, CMV and Epstein-Barr virus appeared linked to several top co-occurrence clusters. Roughly uniform sequencing depth across donors was assumed in presence/absence analyses, although this assumption may not hold. Specific HLA alleles were associated with 15,000 to 20,000 TCR beta sequences at a false discovery rate of 0.05 in a later analysis. Compared with the approximately 670-donor mean, donors in an Asian-associated ancestry cluster had fewer N-insertions in productive TCRs, according to a later genetic analysis. When HLA alleles, especially DR and DQ, strongly co-occurred, attributing TCR associations to individual alleles was difficult. In vitro tests confirmed that three of the cytomegalovirus-associated TCR beta chains recognize cytomegalovirus antigens. The only immune exposure information available for the cohort was CMV serostatus. A cluster of highly shared sequence variants was judged likely to represent a technical artifact of the sequencing pipeline. In a later analysis, most CMV-associated TCR beta chains were found to appear HLA-restricted, with HLA associations seemingly driven largely by CMV exposure. Most TCR sequences were seen in very few donors, while some public TCRs were found in many individuals.

CDR1 and CDR2, looked up from the germline V gene (reference sequence), are MNHEY and SMNVEV. The germline ends are 6 bases apart after V is trimmed by 2 bases and J by 1 base. Inclusive of the bounding cysteine and phenylalanine, the CDR3 is 14 residues long. The DNA shown is the 42-base CDR3, in frame from base 1. The library was prepared using the immunoSEQ multiplex PCR assay. For the multiplex PCR, a mixture combining 60 forward primers for TCR Vbeta segments and 13 reverse primers for TCR Jbeta segments was used. The CDR3 region of rearranged TCR beta genes was amplified from genomic DNA by a multiplex PCR assay. The amplified TCR beta libraries were sequenced on the Illumina HiSeq System as 87-base-pair reads. The original pipeline was this. A later analysis tallied tens of millions of unique TCR beta chains across the 550 to 850 repertoires, and about 12 million of those chains were shared by two or more donors. A nearest-neighbor algorithm error-corrected the raw reads and collapsed the reads into unique sequences, merging closely related sequences to remove PCR and sequencing errors. Alignment of CDR3 sequences to IMGT reference sequences was used to assign V, D and J gene segments. For a sequence to be retained, a match of at least six nucleotides to both a V gene segment and a J gene segment was required. A rearrangement counted as productive if the CDR3 had no stop codons and remained in frame with V and J, and every other rearrangement counted as non-productive. CDR3 was defined according to IMGT convention as the region running from the second conserved V-encoded cysteine to the conserved J-encoded phenylalanine. The earlier analysis of approximately 500 of the donors excluded sequences that lacked an unambiguous match to a single V gene segment. In an earlier analysis of a few hundred of the donors, V segments were called functional above 56.7% productive rearrangements and were called segregating when the between-donor standard deviation exceeded 5%. A statistical classification framework was built for diagnosing cytomegalovirus status from the catalog of TCR beta chain sequences. A later analysis assigned V and J genes by comparing TCR nucleotide sequences with IMGT/GENE-DB human TR gene sequences. A later analysis assigned CDR3 sequences and most-parsimonious VDJ recombination scenarios with the TCRdist pipeline. In a later analysis, each TCR beta chain was defined by its CDR3 amino acid sequence together with its V-gene family, and reads lacking a unique V-gene family were excluded. In a later analysis, around 600 highly shared, low-generation-probability nucleotide sequences were removed to address suspected cross-contamination and a sequencing artifact. In a later analysis, a clonal expansion index was calculated for each public chain from normalized within-repertoire ranks of inferred template counts. Generation probabilities in a later analysis came from a VDJ recombination model fitted to out-of-frame rearrangements, and those results were checked against IGoR. In a later analysis, TCR-TCR, TCR-HLA and TCR-CMV co-occurrence was scored with hypergeometric tests, and a repertoire-size bias correction was applied to TCR pairs. To estimate false discovery rates, a later analysis permuted the HLA or CMV assignments 20 times. In a later analysis, co-occurring TCRs were grouped using DBSCAN, with TCRdist sequence similarity added in when clustering inside HLA-allele-positive subsets. For co-occurrence clustering, repertoires with fewer than 30,000 or more than 120,000 public chains were excluded, along with roughly 5 repertoires with anomalous nucleotide sharing. TCRdb provides this immuneACCESS table in a form limited to in-frame rearrangements. Some clones are lacking; in checked studies, under half of them reflect an unresolved V gene, and why the rest are absent is not known. V and J calls and clone size are as listed in that table; D and trimming were resolved from the DNA. Counted in this sample were around 130,000 clones; 77% of them appeared once. Of the sample, roughly 6% is held by the ten largest clones.

In total, roughly 670 healthy bone marrow donors made up the cohort. Cohort members were all nominally healthy when sampled, although unrecorded immune exposures were likely present. The donor tested CMV seropositive, placing the donor among the approximately 290 seropositive members of the cohort. Each donor provided a peripheral blood sample, and peripheral blood mononuclear cells were used for TCR beta sequencing. The Qiagen DNeasy Blood Extraction Kit was used to extract genomic DNA from the blood cell samples. This TCR was recovered from a young man in good health and CMV-seropositive. The sample taken for sequencing was PBMCs. The chain employs TRBV27 and TRBJ1-5; TRBD1 is a possible D gene, resting on 6 matching bases. DNA sequence: TGTGCCAGCAGTTTAGGGGGCAGCAATCAGCCCCAGCATTTT. Its translation reads: CASSLGGSNQPQHF.